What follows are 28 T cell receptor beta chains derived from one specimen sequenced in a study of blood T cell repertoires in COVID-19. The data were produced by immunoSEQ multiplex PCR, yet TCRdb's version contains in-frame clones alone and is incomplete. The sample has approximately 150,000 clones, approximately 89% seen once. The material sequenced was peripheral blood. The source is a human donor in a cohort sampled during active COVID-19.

CDR3 DNA sequence: TGCGCCAGCAGCGTTCCAGGCACTGAAGCTTTCTTT. Its protein product is CASSVPGTEAFF. The rearrangement joins TRBV5-1 to TRBJ1-1, with unresolved D. Trimming took 4 bases from V and 4 from J, leaving 8 bases between them. The CDR3 sequence is 12 residues long. The germline V gene encodes CDR1 SGHRS and CDR2 YFSETQ.

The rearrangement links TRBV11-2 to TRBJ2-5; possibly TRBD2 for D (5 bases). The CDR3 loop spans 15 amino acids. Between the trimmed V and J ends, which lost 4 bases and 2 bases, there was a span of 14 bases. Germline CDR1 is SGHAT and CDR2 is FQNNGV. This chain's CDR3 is CASSSPREFQETQYF. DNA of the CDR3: TGTGCCAGCAGCTCACCGAGGGAGTTTCAAGAGACCCAGTACTTC.

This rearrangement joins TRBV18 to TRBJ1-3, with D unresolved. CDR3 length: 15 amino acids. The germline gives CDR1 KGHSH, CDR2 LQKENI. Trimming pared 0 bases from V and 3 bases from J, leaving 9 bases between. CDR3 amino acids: CASSPPTLIGNTIYF. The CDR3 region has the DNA TGTGCCAGCTCACCACCGACACTCATTGGAAACACCATATATTTT.

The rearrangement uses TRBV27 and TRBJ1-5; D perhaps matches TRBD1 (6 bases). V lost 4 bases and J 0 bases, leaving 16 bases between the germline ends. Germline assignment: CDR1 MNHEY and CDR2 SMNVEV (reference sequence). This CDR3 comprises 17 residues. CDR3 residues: CASSSEQGLYSNQPQHF. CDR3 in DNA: TGTGCCAGCAGTTCCGAACAGGGTCTGTATAGCAATCAGCCCCAGCATTTT.

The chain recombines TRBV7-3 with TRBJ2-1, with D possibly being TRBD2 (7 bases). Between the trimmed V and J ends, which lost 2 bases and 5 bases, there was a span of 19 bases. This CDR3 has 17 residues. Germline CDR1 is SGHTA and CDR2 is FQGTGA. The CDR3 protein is CASSLFLGGPGNNEQFF. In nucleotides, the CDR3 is TGTGCCAGCAGCTTATTTCTCGGGGGGCCTGGGAACAATGAGCAGTTCTTC.

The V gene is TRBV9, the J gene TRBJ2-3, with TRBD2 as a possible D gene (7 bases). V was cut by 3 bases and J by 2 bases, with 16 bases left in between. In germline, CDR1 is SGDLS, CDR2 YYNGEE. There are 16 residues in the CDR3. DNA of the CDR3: TGTGCCAGCAGCGCCCGAGGGGGGGACCTCACAGATACGCAGTATTTT. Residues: CASSARGGDLTDTQYF.

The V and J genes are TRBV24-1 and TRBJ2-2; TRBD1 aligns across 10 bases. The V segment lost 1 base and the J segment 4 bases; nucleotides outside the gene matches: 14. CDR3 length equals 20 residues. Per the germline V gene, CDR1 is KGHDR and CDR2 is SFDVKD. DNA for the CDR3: TGTGCCACCAGTGATTTTAAAGGGACAGGGGCACCGAAGGGCACCGGGGAGCTGTTTTTT. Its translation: CATSDFKGTGAPKGTGELFF.

The CDR3 loop is CASIPNSGNTIYF. The DNA of the CDR3 is TGTGCCAGCATTCCCAATTCTGGAAACACCATATATTTT. The V call is TRBV12-3 or TRBV12-4, the J call TRBJ1-3; D remains unclear. Deletions cut 7 bases from V and 1 base from J, with 8 bases between. The CDR3 covers 13 residues.

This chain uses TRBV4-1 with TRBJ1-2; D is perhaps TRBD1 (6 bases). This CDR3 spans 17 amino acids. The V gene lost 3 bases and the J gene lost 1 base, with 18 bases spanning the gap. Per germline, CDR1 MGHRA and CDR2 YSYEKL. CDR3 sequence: CASSQEPGAVGNYGYTF. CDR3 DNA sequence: TGCGCCAGCAGCCAGGAGCCAGGGGCGGTCGGTAACTATGGCTACACCTTC.

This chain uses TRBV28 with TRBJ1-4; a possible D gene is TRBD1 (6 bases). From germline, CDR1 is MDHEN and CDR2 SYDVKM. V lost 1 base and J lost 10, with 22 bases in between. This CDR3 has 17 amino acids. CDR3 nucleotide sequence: TGTGCCAGCAGTTTATTCCCCTGGACAGCAGATGATGGAAAACTGTTTTTT. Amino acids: CASSLFPWTADDGKLFF.

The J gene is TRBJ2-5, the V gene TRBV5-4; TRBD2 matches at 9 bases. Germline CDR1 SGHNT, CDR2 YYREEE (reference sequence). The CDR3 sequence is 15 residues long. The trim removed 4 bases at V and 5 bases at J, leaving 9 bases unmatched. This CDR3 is CASSRGGGRLETQYF. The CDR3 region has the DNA TGTGCCAGCAGCCGCGGGGGGGGGCGCTTGGAGACCCAGTACTTC. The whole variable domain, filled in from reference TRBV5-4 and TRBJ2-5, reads ETGVTQSPTHLIKTRGQQVTLRCSSQSGHNTVSWYQQALGQGPQFIFQYYREEENGRGNFPPRFSGLQFPNYSSELNVNALELDDSALYLCASSRGGGRLETQYFGPGTRLLVL.

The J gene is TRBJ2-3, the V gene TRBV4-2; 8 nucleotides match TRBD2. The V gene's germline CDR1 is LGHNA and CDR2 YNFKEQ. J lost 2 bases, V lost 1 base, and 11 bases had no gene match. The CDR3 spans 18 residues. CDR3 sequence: CASSQAEYSGRVTDTQYF. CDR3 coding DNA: TGTGCCAGCAGCCAAGCGGAATACAGCGGGAGAGTCACAGATACGCAGTATTTT.

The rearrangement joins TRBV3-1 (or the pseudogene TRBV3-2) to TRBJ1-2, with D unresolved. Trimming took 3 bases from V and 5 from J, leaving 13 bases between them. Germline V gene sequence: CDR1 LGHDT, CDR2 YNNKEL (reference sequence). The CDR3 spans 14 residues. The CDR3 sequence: CASSHSGPRYGYTF. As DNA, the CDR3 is TGTGCCAGCAGCCATAGCGGACCTCGTTATGGCTACACCTTC.

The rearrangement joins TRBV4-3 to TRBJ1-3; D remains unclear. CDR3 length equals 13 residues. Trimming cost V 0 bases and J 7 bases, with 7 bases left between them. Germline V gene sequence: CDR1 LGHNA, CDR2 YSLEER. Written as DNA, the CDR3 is TGCGCCAGCAGCCAAGATTTCCTGAACACCATATATTTT. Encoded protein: CASSQDFLNTIYF.

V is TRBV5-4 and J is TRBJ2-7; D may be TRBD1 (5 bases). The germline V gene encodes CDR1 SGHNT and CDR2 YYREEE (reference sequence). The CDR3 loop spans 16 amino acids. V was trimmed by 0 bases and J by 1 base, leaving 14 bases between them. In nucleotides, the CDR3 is TGTGCCAGCAGCTTGGGGGCAGGGCCTTATTCCTACGAGCAGTACTTC. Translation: CASSLGAGPYSYEQYF.

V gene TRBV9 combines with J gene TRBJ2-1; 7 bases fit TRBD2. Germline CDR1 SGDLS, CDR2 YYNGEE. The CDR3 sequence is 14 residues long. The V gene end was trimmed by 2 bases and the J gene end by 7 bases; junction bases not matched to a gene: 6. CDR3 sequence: CASSVSGGMNEQFF. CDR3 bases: TGTGCCAGCAGCGTGTCCGGGGGGATGAATGAGCAGTTCTTC.

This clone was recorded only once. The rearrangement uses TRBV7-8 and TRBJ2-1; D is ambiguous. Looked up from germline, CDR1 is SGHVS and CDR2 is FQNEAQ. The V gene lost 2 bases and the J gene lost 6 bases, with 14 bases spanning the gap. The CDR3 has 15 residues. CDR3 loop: CASSLRQAHSNEQFF. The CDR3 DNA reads TGTGCCAGCAGCTTAAGGCAGGCACACAGCAATGAGCAGTTCTTC.

The CDR3 nucleotides are TGTGCCAGCAGTGTAATGGGGGGCTACGAGCAGTACTTC. Its protein product is CASSVMGGYEQYF. This chain joins TRBV2 and TRBJ2-7, with D possibly matching TRBD2 (6 bases). There are 13 residues in the CDR3. Per the germline V gene, CDR1 is SNHLY and CDR2 is FYNNEI. V dropped 4 bases and J dropped 3 bases, with 10 bases sitting between them.

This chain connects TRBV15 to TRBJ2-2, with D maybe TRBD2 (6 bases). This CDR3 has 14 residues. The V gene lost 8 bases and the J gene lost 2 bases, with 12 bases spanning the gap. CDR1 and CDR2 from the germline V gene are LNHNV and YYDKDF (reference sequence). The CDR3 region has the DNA TGTGCCACCGCCCGGGACTTAAACACCGGGGAGCTGTTTTTT. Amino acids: CATARDLNTGELFF.

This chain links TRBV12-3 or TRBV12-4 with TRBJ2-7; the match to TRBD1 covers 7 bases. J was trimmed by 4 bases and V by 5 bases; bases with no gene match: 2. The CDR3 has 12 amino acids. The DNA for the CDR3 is TGTGCCAGCAGTGTACAGGGGTACGAGCAGTACTTC. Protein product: CASSVQGYEQYF.

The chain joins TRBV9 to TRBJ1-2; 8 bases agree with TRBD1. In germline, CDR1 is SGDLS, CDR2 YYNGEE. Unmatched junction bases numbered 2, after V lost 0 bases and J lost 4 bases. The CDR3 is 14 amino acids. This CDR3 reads CASSVAGTGYGYTF. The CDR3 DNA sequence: TGTGCCAGCAGCGTAGCTGGGACAGGCTATGGCTACACCTTC.

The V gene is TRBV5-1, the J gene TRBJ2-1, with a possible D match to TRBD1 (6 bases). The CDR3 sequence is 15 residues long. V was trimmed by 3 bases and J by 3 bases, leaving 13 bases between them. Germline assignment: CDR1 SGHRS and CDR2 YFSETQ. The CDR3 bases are TGCGCCAGCAGCTGGGACAACGATCACTACAATGAGCAGTTCTTC. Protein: CASSWDNDHYNEQFF. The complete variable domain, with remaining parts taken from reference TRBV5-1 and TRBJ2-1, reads KAGVTQTPRYLIKTRGQQVTLSCSPISGHRSVSWYQQTPGQGLQFLFEYFSETQRNKGNFPGRFSGRQFSNSRSEMNVSTLELGDSALYLCASSWDNDHYNEQFFGPGTRLTVL.

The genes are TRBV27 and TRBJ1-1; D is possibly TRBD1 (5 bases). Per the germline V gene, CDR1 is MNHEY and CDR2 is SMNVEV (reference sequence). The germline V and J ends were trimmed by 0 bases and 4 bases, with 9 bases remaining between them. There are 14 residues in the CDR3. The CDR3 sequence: CASSLSGGTTEAFF. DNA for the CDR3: TGTGCCAGCAGTTTATCGGGGGGGACCACTGAAGCTTTCTTT.

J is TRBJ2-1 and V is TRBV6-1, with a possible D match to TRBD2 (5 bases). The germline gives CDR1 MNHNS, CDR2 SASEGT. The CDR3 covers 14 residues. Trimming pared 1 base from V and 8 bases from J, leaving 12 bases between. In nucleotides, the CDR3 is TGTGCCAGCAGTGAAGTTTGGACTGTAGATGAGCAGTTCTTC. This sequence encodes CASSEVWTVDEQFF.

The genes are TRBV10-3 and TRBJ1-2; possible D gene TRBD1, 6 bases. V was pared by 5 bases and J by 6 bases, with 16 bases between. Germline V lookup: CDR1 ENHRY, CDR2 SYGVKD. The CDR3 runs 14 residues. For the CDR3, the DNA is TGTGCCATCAGTACGCAACAGGGTCAGGATGGCTACACCTTC. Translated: CAISTQQGQDGYTF.

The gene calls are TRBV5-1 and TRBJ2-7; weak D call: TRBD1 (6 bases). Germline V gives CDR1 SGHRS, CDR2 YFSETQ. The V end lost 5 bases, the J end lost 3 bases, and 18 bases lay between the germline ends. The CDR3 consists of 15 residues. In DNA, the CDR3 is TGCGCCAGCAGTAGCCCACCGGACAGAGACTACGAGCAGTACTTC. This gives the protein CASSSPPDRDYEQYF. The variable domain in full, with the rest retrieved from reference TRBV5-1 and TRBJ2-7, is KAGVTQTPRYLIKTRGQQVTLSCSPISGHRSVSWYQQTPGQGLQFLFEYFSETQRNKGNFPGRFSGRQFSNSRSEMNVSTLELGDSALYLCASSSPPDRDYEQYFGPGTRLTVT.

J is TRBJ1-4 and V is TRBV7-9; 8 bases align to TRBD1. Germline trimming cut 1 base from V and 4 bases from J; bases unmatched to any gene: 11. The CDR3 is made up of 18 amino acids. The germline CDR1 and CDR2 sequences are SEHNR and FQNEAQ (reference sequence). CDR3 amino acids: CASSLVGQGTLNNEKLFF. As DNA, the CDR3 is TGTGCCAGCAGCTTAGTCGGACAGGGAACCTTGAATAATGAAAAACTGTTTTTT.

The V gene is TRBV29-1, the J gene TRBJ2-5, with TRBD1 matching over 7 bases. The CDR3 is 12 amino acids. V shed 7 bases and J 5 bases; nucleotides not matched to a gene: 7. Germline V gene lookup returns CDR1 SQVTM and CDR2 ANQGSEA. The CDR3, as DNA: TGCAGCGGGGGAACAGGGGACGAGACCCAGTACTTC. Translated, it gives CSGGTGDETQYF.